This T cell receptor (beta chain) was captured by sequencing in a study of early T cells in non-severe SARS-CoV-2 infection. The CDR3 sequence is 13 residues long. The germline V gene has CDR1 SEHNR and CDR2 FQNEAQ (reference sequence). The germline V and J ends were trimmed by 3 bases and 8 bases, with 8 bases remaining between them. Only a few counts were recorded for this clonotype. TCRdb re-analysed the 5' RACE reads in MiXCR, keeping a single row per CDR3 protein. This sample has approximately 110,000 distinct CDR3 sequences, with around 14% found just once. The receptor was derived from an adult who was a healthcare worker with PCR-confirmed SARS-CoV-2 infection or an uninfected control (not recorded which). V gene TRBV7-9 combines with J gene TRBJ1-6; D unclear. The sample taken for sequencing was whole blood. CDR3 bases: TGTGCCAGCAGCTTCTCTGGGGATTCACCCCTCCACTTT. This codes for CASSFSGDSPLHF.